The next 17 T cell receptor beta chains were all read from a single sample in a study of shared clonotypes between healthy human individuals. The table came from immunoSEQ multiplex PCR; TCRdb's copy has only in-frame clones and leaves some out. In the table there are 2 million to 3 million clones, 93% of which are singletons. The sample consisted of naive CD4+ T cells from PBMCs. Noted subset: CD45RA+ positively selected. Source of these receptors: a man aged 18-30 years in good health. Some clones in this sample may be carry-over from other donors' samples.

The gene calls are TRBV5-5 and TRBJ2-7; tentatively, D is TRBD2 (5 bases). Germline values: CDR1 SGHKS, CDR2 YYEKEE (reference sequence). This CDR3 comprises 14 residues. V gave up 8 bases and J gave up 2 bases, with 17 bases separating them. As DNA, the CDR3 is TGTGCCAGTACGGGAAGGAATGGGCCCTACGAGCAGTACTTC. It specifies CASTGRNGPYEQYF.

The gene calls are TRBV30 and TRBJ2-5, with a possible D match to TRBD2 (6 bases). CDR1 is GTSNPN and CDR2 is SVGIG in the germline V gene (reference sequence). CDR3 size: 11 residues. V was clipped by 8 bases and J by 11 bases, with 18 bases between them. The CDR3 nucleotides are TGTGCCGGGGCAGGGTATCGGGAGCAGTACTTC. It yields the protein CAGAGYREQYF.

The rearrangement uses TRBV18 and TRBJ2-3; no reliable D call. Trimming shortened V by 4 bases and J by 4 bases, and 9 bases separated the two germline ends. The CDR3 spans 13 residues. Germline CDR1 and CDR2: KGHSH and LQKENI. The CDR3 bases are TGTGCCAGCTCACTTCTGGTGGCAGATACGCAGTATTTT. It encodes CASSLLVADTQYF.

The rearrangement uses TRBV6-6 and TRBJ2-3; a possible D gene is TRBD2 (5 bases). The CDR3 has 13 amino acids. Trimming removed 5 bases at V and 6 bases at J, with 12 bases between. Germline-derived CDR1 and CDR2 are MNHNY and SVGAGI (reference sequence). The CDR3: CASSLGETDTQYF. CDR3 bases: TGTGCCAGCAGTCTCGGGGAGACGGATACGCAGTATTTT.

Written as DNA, the CDR3 is TGTGCCAGCTCAATCCAGTCCTACGAGCAGTACTTC. This translates into CASSIQSYEQYF. The chain combines TRBV18 with TRBJ2-7; D gene uncertain. Germline CDR1 is KGHSH and CDR2 is LQKENI. Between the trimmed V and J ends, which lost 5 bases and 1 base, there was a span of 6 bases. The CDR3 has 12 amino acids. Together with reference TRBV18 and TRBJ2-7, the CDR3 gives the full variable domain: NAGVMQNPRHLVRRRGQEARLRCSPMKGHSHVYWYRQLPEEGLKFMVYLQKENIIDESGMPKERFSAEFPKEGPSILRIQQVVRGDSAAYFCASSIQSYEQYFGPGTRLTVT.

The rearrangement uses TRBV6-1 and TRBJ2-1, with a weak D call TRBD1 (7 bases). Trimming removed 10 bases at V and 9 bases at J, with 19 bases between. The length of the CDR3 is 13 residues. The germline CDR1 and CDR2 sequences are MNHNS and SASEGT. CDR3 residues: CATRESGGFEQFF. CDR3 DNA sequence: TGTGCCACCCGGGAGTCAGGGGGGTTTGAGCAGTTCTTC.

The J gene is TRBJ2-7, the V gene TRBV11-3; D perhaps matches TRBD2 (6 bases). Looked up from germline, CDR1 is SGHNT and CDR2 is YENEEA. The CDR3 has 15 residues. The V end lost 5 bases, the J end lost 6 bases, and 20 bases lay between the germline ends. The CDR3 reads CASSQGIFAGGEQYF. In nucleotides, the CDR3 is TGTGCCAGCAGCCAAGGAATATTTGCCGGGGGCGAGCAGTACTTC.

The genes are TRBV2 and TRBJ2-3, with 8 bases lining up with TRBD1. Germline V gene data show CDR1 as SNHLY and CDR2 as FYNNEI. This CDR3 spans 16 amino acids. V gave up 2 bases and J gave up 4 bases; unmatched junction bases: 8. The DNA of the CDR3 is TGTGCCAGCAGTGAATACAGGGGGTACCAGGCAGATACGCAGTATTTT. This encodes CASSEYRGYQADTQYF.

The chain uses TRBV28 and TRBJ1-1, with D hard to call. The germline V gene has CDR1 MDHEN and CDR2 SYDVKM. The CDR3 spans 16 residues. V lost 7 bases, J lost 1 base, and 19 bases lay in between. CDR3 sequence: CASTRTPVGWNTEAFF. For the CDR3, the DNA is TGTGCCAGCACGCGGACCCCCGTGGGCTGGAACACTGAAGCTTTCTTT.

A remark on this clone: Other DNA sequences in this specimen translate into the identical CDR3. The chain has TRBV6-5 and TRBJ1-1; no reliable D call. The CDR3 length is 14 residues. V dropped 0 bases and J dropped 0 bases, with 5 bases sitting between them. Germline V gene sequence: CDR1 MNHEY, CDR2 SVGAGI. For the CDR3, the DNA is TGTGCCAGCAGTTACTCCGGACTGAACACTGAAGCTTTCTTT. Amino acids: CASSYSGLNTEAFF.

The rearrangement uses TRBV7-2 and TRBJ2-5; TRBD2 aligns across 7 bases. Trimming at V came to 5 bases and at J to 4 bases, leaving 10 bases not matched to a gene. CDR3 length: 15 amino acids. CDR1 and CDR2 from the germline V gene are SGHTA and FQGNSA. The CDR3 protein is CASSRTGTTGETQYF. CDR3 DNA sequence: TGTGCCAGCAGCCGTACCGGGACTACAGGAGAGACCCAGTACTTC.

This clone was counted between two and nine times. V is TRBV11-2 and J is TRBJ1-5; TRBD1 might be the D (5 bases). Germline-derived CDR1 and CDR2 are SGHAT and FQNNGV. This CDR3 contains 13 residues. V lost 4 bases, J lost 2 bases, and 6 bases lay in between. The CDR3: CASSSRGNQPQHF. CDR3 nucleotides: TGTGCCAGCAGCTCCAGGGGCAATCAGCCCCAGCATTTT.

This clone was observed a single time. This sequence joins TRBV4-3 and TRBJ2-2; D tentatively reads TRBD1 or TRBD2 (5 bases each). The CDR3 runs to 15 residues. The germline V gene encodes CDR1 LGHNA and CDR2 YSLEER. V lost 0 bases and J lost 6, with 11 bases in between. CDR3 residues: CASSQEGPAAGELFF. The CDR3 region has the DNA TGCGCCAGCAGCCAAGAGGGACCTGCGGCCGGGGAGCTGTTTTTT.

The V and J genes are TRBV5-4 and TRBJ2-7; 9 bases fit TRBD2. CDR3 length equals 17 residues. V was clipped by 0 bases and J by 2 bases; unmatched bases: 9. Germline V CDR1 and CDR2: SGHNT, YYREEE (reference sequence). CDR3 sequence (DNA): TGTGCCAGCAGCTTGGGACTAGGGGCTAGCGGGACCTACGAGCAGTACTTC. This codes for CASSLGLGASGTYEQYF.

The genes are TRBV28 and TRBJ1-2; D is unresolved. Trimming removed 2 bases from V and 7 bases from J, with 8 bases in between. This CDR3 has 12 residues. Germline V gene data show CDR1 as MDHEN and CDR2 as SYDVKM. The CDR3 protein is CASSLTWAGYTF. In nucleotides, the CDR3 is TGTGCCAGCAGTTTAACCTGGGCTGGCTACACCTTC.

V usage is TRBV30 and J usage is TRBJ2-3; maybe TRBD2 (6 bases). The V end lost 1 base, the J end lost 2 bases, and 19 bases lay between the germline ends. This CDR3 is built from 17 residues. The germline V gene encodes CDR1 GTSNPN and CDR2 SVGIG (reference sequence). This chain's CDR3 is CAWSGMGEVGSTDTQYF. The CDR3 DNA sequence: TGTGCCTGGAGTGGGATGGGGGAGGTTGGGTCCACAGATACGCAGTATTTT.

The chain carries TRBV7-2 and TRBJ2-7; a weak D match, TRBD2 (5 bases). The CDR3 spans 15 residues. CDR1 is SGHTA, CDR2 FQGNSA, per germline. Deletions cut 1 base from V and 5 bases from J, with 15 bases between. The CDR3 loop is CASSLVTLSGNEQYF. DNA of the CDR3: TGTGCCAGCAGCTTAGTAACCCTGTCGGGGAACGAGCAGTACTTC.